Listed below are T cell receptor beta chains from one sample, sequenced in a study of blood T cell repertoires in COVID-19. Here immunoSEQ multiplex PCR was the method, and the copy in TCRdb shows in-frame clones only, minus some. The sample includes 300,000 to 350,000 clones, around 89% of them seen just once. Sequenced sample: PBMCs or T cells enriched from blood (not recorded which). Every receptor here comes from a woman in her late teens or twenties with acute COVID-19. The CDR3 runs from the conserved cysteine through the conserved F or W. A D gene is named only where the DNA matches it firmly. Rows give clone size only sometimes, using once, few, many, or a class for an expanded clone.

d_call	j_call	clone_size	v_call	cdr3_length	cdr3_nt	cdr3_aa
TRBD1	TRBJ2-7	.	TRBV6-5	15	TGTGCCAGCAGTTACGGGGCAGGGGGCTGGTACGAGCAGTACTTC	CASSYGAGGWYEQYF
TRBD1	TRBJ1-1	.	TRBV7-3	12	TGTGCCAGCAGCTCCTACAGGGGTGAAGCTTTCTTT	CASSSYRGEAFF
TRBD2	TRBJ2-1	.	TRBV28	16	TGTGCCAGCAGTGCTACTAGCGGGAGGGAGGGCAATGAGCAGTTCTTC	CASSATSGREGNEQFF
.	TRBJ2-3	.	TRBV5-4	14	TGTGCCAGCAGCTTGGATCCCTACACAGATACGCAGTATTTT	CASSLDPYTDTQYF
.	TRBJ2-7	.	TRBV19	13	TGTGCCAGTAGTATGGGGGCCTCCTACGAGCAGTACTTC	CASSMGASYEQYF
.	TRBJ2-2	.	TRBV5-5	16	TGTGCCAGCAGCTTGATCGGGAGCCTTAACACCGGGGAGCTGTTTTTT	CASSLIGSLNTGELFF
.	TRBJ1-2	.	TRBV7-9	17	TGTGCCAGCAGCGCACTATATAACGGGGTAGTGAGCGGAGGCTACACCTTC	CASSALYNGVVSGGYTF
TRBD2	TRBJ2-1	.	TRBV27	16	TGTGCCAGCAGTCTCCGATCTAGCGGGAGTCATAATGAGCAGTTCTTC	CASSLRSSGSHNEQFF
.	TRBJ2-1	.	TRBV12-3/TRBV12-4	12	TGTGCCAGCAGTTTACAGGCGCAGGGGCAGTTCTTC	CASSLQAQGQFF
.	TRBJ1-1	.	TRBV28	12	TGTGCCAGCAGTTTAAAGCACACTGAAGCTTTCTTT	CASSLKHTEAFF
TRBD1	TRBJ2-2	once	TRBV7-3	15	TGTGCCAGCAGCTTAATGACAGGGCGCACCGGGGAGCTGTTTTTT	CASSLMTGRTGELFF
TRBD1	TRBJ1-2	.	TRBV6-5	14	TGTGCCAGCAGAAAAGGGACAGGGGACTATGGCTACACCTTC	CASRKGTGDYGYTF
.	TRBJ2-5	.	TRBV12-3/TRBV12-4	11	TGTGCCAGCAGTTCACTGGAGACCCAGTACTTC	CASSSLETQYF
TRBD1	TRBJ1-4	.	TRBV27	17	TGTGCCAGCAGTTTCCCCGAAAGAGGGGGCCATAACGAAAAACTGTTTTTT	CASSFPERGGHNEKLFF
TRBD2	TRBJ2-5	.	TRBV20-1	15	TGCAGTGCTAGTCCCACTAGCGGGAGAGGGGAGACCCAGTACTTC	CSASPTSGRGETQYF
.	TRBJ2-7	.	TRBV5-8	15	TGTGCCAGCAGCTTTGTAGCCAGGGGACCCTACGAGCAGTACTTC	CASSFVARGPYEQYF
TRBD1	TRBJ2-6	.	TRBV7-3	15	TGTGCCAGCAGCGTCCGGACAGGGGAGTCCAACGTCCTGACTTTC	CASSVRTGESNVLTF
.	TRBJ1-3	.	TRBV30	14	TGTGCCTGGAGTGCTAGGACATCTGGAAACACCATATATTTT	CAWSARTSGNTIYF
TRBD2	TRBJ2-1	.	TRBV9	17	TGTGCCAGCAGCGCCACGGTGAGGACTAGCGGCTACAATGAGCAGTTCTTC	CASSATVRTSGYNEQFF
TRBD1	TRBJ2-3	once	TRBV3-1/TRBV3-2	19	TGTGCCAGCAGCCAAGCTTTGCGGGGGACAGGGGGAAGCACAGATACGCAGTATTTT	CASSQALRGTGGSTDTQYF
TRBD2	TRBJ2-2	.	TRBV7-3	22	TGTGCCAGCAGCTTATCCGACCAAGCGGGAGGCCCGGCGCCAGCAAACACCGGGGAGCTGTTTTTT	CASSLSDQAGGPAPANTGELFF
.	TRBJ2-1	.	TRBV19	14	TGTGCCAGTAGTATTGAGTCAGGTATGGATGAGCAGTTCTTC	CASSIESGMDEQFF
.	TRBJ1-2	.	TRBV28	14	TGTGCCAGCAGTTTAGGCGGGGGGGACTATGGCTACACCTTC	CASSLGGGDYGYTF
.	TRBJ1-2	.	TRBV28	13	TGTGCCAGCATTTCACACGGGAGCTATGGCTACACCTTC	CASISHGSYGYTF
TRBD2	TRBJ2-3	.	TRBV19	15	TGTGCCAGTAGTAGCACTAGCGGTAGCACAGATACGCAGTATTTT	CASSSTSGSTDTQYF
.	TRBJ2-1	.	TRBV27	15	TGTGCCAGCACCGATGAGCTGGTGCCGGGCAATGAGCAGTTCTTC	CASTDELVPGNEQFF
TRBD1	TRBJ1-5	.	TRBV30	13	TGTGCCTGGACCGGGACAGGGAATCAGCCCCAGCATTTT	CAWTGTGNQPQHF
.	TRBJ1-1	.	TRBV2	14	TGTGCCAGCAGTAGGGGGATTGAGAACACTGAAGCTTTCTTT	CASSRGIENTEAFF
TRBD1	TRBJ1-4	.	TRBV28	11	TGTGCCAGCAGCTCAGGGGGAAAACTGTTTTTT	CASSSGGKLFF
TRBD2	TRBJ2-7	.	TRBV28	14	TGTGCCAGCAGTCTGGCGGGAGGTATTTACGAGCAGTACTTC	CASSLAGGIYEQYF
TRBD1	TRBJ1-2	.	TRBV6-5	15	TGTGCCAGCAGTTACGGTACCGGGACAGCTTATGGCTACACCTTC	CASSYGTGTAYGYTF
.	TRBJ2-3	.	TRBV2	12	TGTGCCAGCGGAGGGTCCCCAGATACGCAGTATTTT	CASGGSPDTQYF
.	TRBJ1-6	.	TRBV27	15	TGTGCCAGCAAATGGGGGGGGACGGGTAATTCACCCCTCCACTTT	CASKWGGTGNSPLHF
TRBD2	TRBJ2-7	.	TRBV19	16	TGTGCCAGTAGTATAGTGGCTAGCGGGAGGGTCAACGAGCAGTACTTC	CASSIVASGRVNEQYF
.	TRBJ1-5	.	TRBV28	14	TGTGCCAGCAGAGAGGGACTTGGTAATCAGCCCCAGCATTTT	CASREGLGNQPQHF
.	TRBJ1-4	.	TRBV30	14	TGTGCCTCTCAATACAGGTCAACTAATGAAAAACTGTTTTTT	CASQYRSTNEKLFF
.	TRBJ2-2	few	TRBV24-1	14	TGTGCCACCAGCTACGGGAGAGGGAGCGGGGAGCTGTTTTTT	CATSYGRGSGELFF
.	TRBJ2-7	.	TRBV10-3	19	TGTGCCATCAGTGAGTCCTCTCTCGGAAAGCGGATCCATCGTTACGAGCAGTACTTC	CAISESSLGKRIHRYEQYF
TRBD2	TRBJ2-1	.	TRBV11-2	15	TGTGCCAGCAGCCCAATAGCGGGAGGGCCGGGGGAGCAGTTCTTC	CASSPIAGGPGEQFF
.	TRBJ2-5	.	TRBV3-1/TRBV3-2	14	TGTGCCAGCAGCCAAGATCTGACAGATAAGAGACAGTACTTC	CASSQDLTDKRQYF
TRBD1	TRBJ1-1	few	TRBV11-3	15	TGTGCCAGCAGCTGGGGACAGGGGATGAACACTGAAGCTTTCTTT	CASSWGQGMNTEAFF
.	TRBJ2-2	few	TRBV7-3	14	TGTGCCAGCAGCTTACGAGGGAACACCGGGGAGCTGTTTTTT	CASSLRGNTGELFF
.	TRBJ2-7	.	TRBV28	15	TGTGCCAGCAACCCCCCTAGGGGGAGCTCCTACGAGCAGTACTTC	CASNPPRGSSYEQYF
.	TRBJ2-7	.	TRBV9	14	TGTGCCAGCAGCGTCAAGCCGGGACTTAACGAGCAGTACTTC	CASSVKPGLNEQYF
.	TRBJ2-7	once	TRBV28	9	TGTGCCAGCAAAAGAGCCCGATACTTC	CASKRARYF
.	TRBJ2-5	.	TRBV7-9	12	TGTGCCAGCAGCTTAGTCCGGGAGACCCAGTACTTC	CASSLVRETQYF
.	TRBJ2-5	.	TRBV6-5	15	TGTGCCAGCAGTTACTCGTCAGGGCTACAAGAGACCCAGTACTTC	CASSYSSGLQETQYF
.	TRBJ2-1	.	TRBV27	11	TGTGCCAGCAGTTTGGCGGGAGAGCAGTTCTTC	CASSLAGEQFF